This is a list of T cell receptor beta chains from one sample in a study of stem cell transplantation in POMP-related autoinflammatory disease. Assay: immunoSEQ multiplex PCR; the TCRdb copy retains only in-frame clones and omits some. This table has roughly 9,100 clones, roughly 92% appearing once. The material was CD8+ T cells from PBMCs, obtained before stem cell transplantation. These receptors all come from a human donor with POMP-related autoinflammation and immune dysregulation (PRAID). Each CDR3 is given with its conserved first and last residue. The order of the fields is D gene, J gene, clone size, V gene, CDR3 DNA, CDR3 protein. D genes are given only for firm matches. Size is stated for part of the rows, as once, few or many counts, or as a class when the clone is expanded.

D: -
J: TRBJ2-7
size: -
V: TRBV4-1
DNA: TGCGCCAGCAGCCAAGGGAGGGCTGGGGAGCAGTACTTC
CDR3: CASSQGRAGEQYF

D: TRBD1
J: TRBJ1-3
size: -
V: TRBV15
DNA: TGTGCCACCAGCAGAGCTCGGACAGGTCTCTCTGGAAACACCATATATTTT
CDR3: CATSRARTGLSGNTIYF

D: -
J: TRBJ1-2
size: -
V: TRBV11-3
DNA: TGTGCCAGCAGCTTATGGGACACCAACTATGGCTACACCTTC
CDR3: CASSLWDTNYGYTF

D: -
J: TRBJ2-7
size: few
V: TRBV19
DNA: TGTGCCAGACGGGACCAGAAGTACTTC
CDR3: CARRDQKYF

D: -
J: TRBJ2-5
size: -
V: TRBV9
DNA: TGTGCCAGCAGCGTAGGGGGTTTGGAGACCCAGTACTTC
CDR3: CASSVGGLETQYF

D: TRBD1
J: TRBJ2-7
size: -
V: TRBV6-5
DNA: TGTGCCAGCAGTTACTCGGGGACAGCCGCCTACGAGCAGTACTTC
CDR3: CASSYSGTAAYEQYF

D: -
J: TRBJ2-1
size: -
V: TRBV5-5
DNA: TGTGCCAGCAGCTTGCGGGACGGATACAATGAGCAGTTCTTC
CDR3: CASSLRDGYNEQFF

D: -
J: TRBJ1-5
size: -
V: TRBV6-5
DNA: TGTGCCAGCAGTTACTTAGGGGGACATCAGCCCCAGCATTTT
CDR3: CASSYLGGHQPQHF

D: -
J: TRBJ1-1
size: -
V: TRBV10-2
DNA: TGCGCCAGCAGCGGGTACACGAACACTGAAGCTTTCTTT
CDR3: CASSGYTNTEAFF

D: TRBD2
J: TRBJ2-5
size: -
V: TRBV29-1
DNA: TGCAGCGTTGAAGAGGGGCGGGAGATAGGAGAGACCCAGTACTTC
CDR3: CSVEEGREIGETQYF

D: -
J: TRBJ1-5
size: -
V: TRBV6-5
DNA: TGTGCCAGCAGGGGAAATGGCAATCAGCCCCAGCATTTT
CDR3: CASRGNGNQPQHF

D: TRBD2
J: TRBJ2-5
size: -
V: TRBV25-1
DNA: TGTGCCAGCAGTGAAGTAGCGGGGGACCCTCAAGAGACCCAGTACTTC
CDR3: CASSEVAGDPQETQYF

D: -
J: TRBJ1-4
size: -
V: TRBV7-9
DNA: TGTGCCAGCAGCTTGTATGGGACGGAAAATGAAAAACTGTTTTTT
CDR3: CASSLYGTENEKLFF

D: -
J: TRBJ2-1
size: -
V: TRBV2
DNA: TGTGCCATTTCCAGCCGAGATCACGCCTACAATGAGCAGTTCTTC
CDR3: CAISSRDHAYNEQFF

D: -
J: TRBJ2-1
size: -
V: TRBV9
DNA: TGTGCCAGCAGCGTAGGGCTGAGCTCCTACAATGAGCAGTTCTTC
CDR3: CASSVGLSSYNEQFF

D: -
J: TRBJ2-1
size: -
V: TRBV9
DNA: TGTGCCAGCAGCCCCGCAGGGGTACACAATGAGCAGTTCTTC
CDR3: CASSPAGVHNEQFF

D: -
J: TRBJ1-5
size: -
V: TRBV7-9
DNA: TGTGCCAGCAGCTTAACGGCAAACCAGCCCCAGCATTTT
CDR3: CASSLTANQPQHF

D: TRBD2
J: TRBJ2-2
size: -
V: TRBV5-4
DNA: TGTGCCAGCAGCTTTTTAGCGGGAGGGGGGACCGGGGAGCTGTTTTTT
CDR3: CASSFLAGGGTGELFF

D: -
J: TRBJ2-3
size: -
V: TRBV7-9
DNA: TGTGCCAGCAGCTTCCGGGGGGCTTTAGCCGATACGCAGTATTTT
CDR3: CASSFRGALADTQYF

D: -
J: TRBJ2-7
size: -
V: TRBV9
DNA: TGTGCCAGCAGCCCCACAGGGAACTTCTACGAGCAGTACTTC
CDR3: CASSPTGNFYEQYF

D: TRBD1
J: TRBJ2-7
size: -
V: TRBV7-2
DNA: TGTGCCAGCAGCTGGGGACAGTTTGGATACGAGCAGTACTTC
CDR3: CASSWGQFGYEQYF

D: TRBD2
J: TRBJ2-1
size: -
V: TRBV4-1
DNA: TGCGCCAGCAGCCAGGGCTACCTGGCGGGACTAGCGTCGAGCTCCTACAATGAGCAGTTCTTC
CDR3: CASSQGYLAGLASSSYNEQFF